Presented here are 10 T cell receptor beta chains from one specimen sequenced in a study of T cell responses to AZD1222 COVID-19 vaccine. Generated by immunoSEQ multiplex PCR, the TCRdb table keeps only in-frame clones and is missing some. The data hold fewer than 90,000 clones, with over 80% observed a single time. The starting material was peripheral blood, obtained 28 days after the second AZD1222 dose. The receptors come from an adult who received the AZD1222 COVID-19 vaccine.

V is TRBV25-1 and J is TRBJ1-1; the D gene is possibly TRBD1 (5 bases). Germline V gives CDR1 MGHDK, CDR2 SYGVNS. V was pared by 6 bases and J by 7 bases, with 9 bases between. The CDR3 runs to 11 residues. In DNA form, the CDR3 reads TGTGCCAGCAGACGACAGAGTGAAGCTTTCTTT. Protein sequence: CASRRQSEAFF.

This clone was observed a handful of times. V usage is TRBV13 and J usage is TRBJ1-3, with 7 bases matching TRBD1. The CDR3 is made up of 15 amino acids. From germline, CDR1 is PRHDT and CDR2 FYEKMQ (reference sequence). J gave up 3 bases and V 5 bases, and 7 bases lay outside the gene matches. The CDR3 loop is CASSKDRDLGNTIYF. In DNA form, the CDR3 reads TGTGCCAGCAGCAAAGACAGGGACCTTGGAAACACCATATATTTT. Combining the CDR3 with reference TRBV13 and TRBJ1-3 gives the whole variable domain AAGVIQSPRHLIKEKRETATLKCYPIPRHDTVYWYQQGPGQDPQFLISFYEKMQSDKGSIPDRFSAQQFSDYHSELNMSSLELGDSALYFCASSKDRDLGNTIYFGEGSWLTVV.

This clone has only one observation. V is TRBV18 and J is TRBJ2-7, with D possibly matching TRBD2 (5 bases). The CDR3 is 14 amino acids. The V end was cut by 6 bases, the J end by 5 bases, with 17 bases between. Germline V gives CDR1 KGHSH, CDR2 LQKENI. DNA for the CDR3: TGTGCCAGCTCGAGGGATACCCTGAGGAACGAGCAGTACTTC. Amino acids: CASSRDTLRNEQYF.

V usage is TRBV28 and J usage is TRBJ1-2, with D perhaps TRBD1 (5 bases). This CDR3 is built from 14 residues. Trimming removed 2 bases from V and 5 bases from J, with 12 bases in between. The germline gives CDR1 MDHEN, CDR2 SYDVKM. CDR3 sequence reads: CASSLVGDEYGYTF. CDR3 DNA sequence: TGTGCCAGCAGTTTAGTAGGGGATGAATATGGCTACACCTTC.

This clone was seen only once. The chain uses TRBV5-6 and TRBJ1-2; D might be TRBD1 (6 bases). Germline CDR1 SGHDT, CDR2 YYEEEE. Trimming took off 4 bases at V and 4 bases at J, with 14 bases between the two ends. The CDR3 runs to 14 residues. CDR3 sequence: CASSPRGGSYGYTF. CDR3 sequence (DNA): TGTGCCAGCAGCCCCCGAGGGGGGAGCTATGGCTACACCTTC.

The chain recombines TRBV4-1 with TRBJ1-6, with D hard to call. V lost 5 bases, J lost 14 bases, and 25 bases lay in between. Germline CDR1 reads MGHRA; CDR2 reads YSYEKL. This CDR3 is built from 16 residues. The CDR3 region is CASSVQDLTGGRALHF. For the CDR3, the DNA is TGCGCCAGCAGCGTTCAAGATCTGACCGGTGGTAGGGCCCTCCACTTT.

This clone has just a few counts. The CDR3 loop is CASSEFGEAFF. The CDR3 nucleotides are TGTGCCAGCAGTGAATTTGGGGAAGCTTTCTTT. V gene TRBV2 combines with J gene TRBJ1-1; D remains ambiguous. CDR1 is SNHLY, CDR2 FYNNEI, per germline. The CDR3 runs 11 residues. V lost 2 bases to trimming and J lost 8 bases, with 6 bases between them.

This clone was recorded only once. CDR3 region: CASSLSAGSTEAFF. CDR3 nucleotide sequence: TGTGCCAGCAGTTTATCGGCAGGGAGCACTGAAGCTTTCTTT. The chain employs TRBV28 and TRBJ1-1, with D maybe TRBD1 (5 bases). Germline assignment: CDR1 MDHEN and CDR2 SYDVKM. The CDR3 has 14 residues. V dropped 1 base and J dropped 4 bases, with 10 bases sitting between them. Complete variable domain (other parts from reference TRBV28 and TRBJ1-1): DVKVTQSSRYLVKRTGEKVFLECVQDMDHENMFWYRQDPGLGLRLIYFSYDVKMKEKGDIPEGYSVSREKKERFSLILESASTNQTSMYLCASSLSAGSTEAFFGQGTRLTVV.

This chain connects TRBV5-6 to TRBJ2-3, with D tentatively TRBD1 (6 bases). This CDR3 is built from 15 residues. Per germline, CDR1 SGHDT and CDR2 YYEEEE. V lost 4 bases to trimming and J lost 4 bases, with 16 bases between them. CDR3 loop: CASSALDSRADTQYF. In nucleotides, the CDR3 is TGTGCCAGCAGCGCCCTGGACAGTCGGGCAGATACGCAGTATTTT.

The CDR3 spells CASSVALGQYNEQFF. The CDR3 nucleotides read TGTGCCAGCAGCGTAGCTCTGGGACAATACAATGAGCAGTTCTTC. The V and J genes are TRBV9 and TRBJ2-1; D possibly corresponds to TRBD1 (6 bases). Germline loops: CDR1 SGDLS, CDR2 YYNGEE. This CDR3 region has 15 residues. V was shortened by 0 bases and J by 4 bases, with 11 bases between the two germline ends.